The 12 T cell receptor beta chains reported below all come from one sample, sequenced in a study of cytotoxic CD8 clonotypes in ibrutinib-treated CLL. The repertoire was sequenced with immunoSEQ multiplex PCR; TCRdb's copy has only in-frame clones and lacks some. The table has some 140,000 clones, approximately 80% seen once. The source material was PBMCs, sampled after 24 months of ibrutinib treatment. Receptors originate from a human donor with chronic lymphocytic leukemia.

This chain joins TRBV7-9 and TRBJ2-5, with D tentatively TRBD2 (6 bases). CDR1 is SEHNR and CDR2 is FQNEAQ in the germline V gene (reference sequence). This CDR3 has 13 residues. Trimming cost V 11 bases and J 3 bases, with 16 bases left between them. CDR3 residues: CAAGSNDKETQYF. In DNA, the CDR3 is TGTGCCGCGGGGAGCAACGACAAAGAGACCCAGTACTTC.

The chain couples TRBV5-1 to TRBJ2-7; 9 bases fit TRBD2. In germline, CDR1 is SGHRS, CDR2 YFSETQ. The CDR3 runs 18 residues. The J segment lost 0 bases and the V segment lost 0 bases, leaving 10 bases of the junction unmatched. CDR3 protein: CASSLEVSGGHHSYEQYF. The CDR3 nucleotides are TGCGCCAGCAGCTTGGAGGTTAGCGGGGGCCATCACTCCTACGAGCAGTACTTC.

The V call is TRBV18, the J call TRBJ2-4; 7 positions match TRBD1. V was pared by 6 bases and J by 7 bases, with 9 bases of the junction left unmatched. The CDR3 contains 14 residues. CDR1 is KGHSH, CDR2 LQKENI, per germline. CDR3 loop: CASSQTGTENIQYF. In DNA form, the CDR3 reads TGTGCCAGCTCCCAAACCGGGACAGAGAACATTCAGTACTTC.

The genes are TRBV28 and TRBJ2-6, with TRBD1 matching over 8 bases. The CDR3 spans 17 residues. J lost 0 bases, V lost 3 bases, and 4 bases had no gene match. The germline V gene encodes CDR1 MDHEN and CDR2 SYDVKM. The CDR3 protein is CASSFQQGGSGANVLTF. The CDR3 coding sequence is TGTGCCAGCAGTTTTCAACAGGGGGGCTCTGGGGCCAACGTCCTGACTTTC.

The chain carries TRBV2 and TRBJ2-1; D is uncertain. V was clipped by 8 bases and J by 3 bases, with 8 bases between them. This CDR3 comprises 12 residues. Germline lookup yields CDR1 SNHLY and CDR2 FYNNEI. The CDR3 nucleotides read TGTGCCAGCGGCGAGTTCTACAATGAGCAGTTCTTC. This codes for CASGEFYNEQFF.

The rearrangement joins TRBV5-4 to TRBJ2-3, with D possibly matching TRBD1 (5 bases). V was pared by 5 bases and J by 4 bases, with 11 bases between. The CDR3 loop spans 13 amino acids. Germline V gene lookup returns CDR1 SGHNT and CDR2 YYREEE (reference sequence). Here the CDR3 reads CASRVTVADTQYF. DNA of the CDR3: TGTGCCAGCAGAGTGACAGTCGCAGATACGCAGTATTTT.

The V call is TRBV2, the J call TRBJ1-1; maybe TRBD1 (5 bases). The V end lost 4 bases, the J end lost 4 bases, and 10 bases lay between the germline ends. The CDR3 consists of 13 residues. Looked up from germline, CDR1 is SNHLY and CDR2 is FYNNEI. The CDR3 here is CASSGGWGTEAFF. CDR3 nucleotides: TGTGCCAGCAGTGGGGGGTGGGGCACTGAAGCTTTCTTT.

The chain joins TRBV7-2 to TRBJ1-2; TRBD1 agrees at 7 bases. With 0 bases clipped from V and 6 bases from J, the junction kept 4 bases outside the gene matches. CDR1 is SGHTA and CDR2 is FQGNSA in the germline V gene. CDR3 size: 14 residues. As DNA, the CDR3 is TGTGCCAGCAGCTTAGCGGGACAGACAAATGGCTACACCTTC. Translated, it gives CASSLAGQTNGYTF.

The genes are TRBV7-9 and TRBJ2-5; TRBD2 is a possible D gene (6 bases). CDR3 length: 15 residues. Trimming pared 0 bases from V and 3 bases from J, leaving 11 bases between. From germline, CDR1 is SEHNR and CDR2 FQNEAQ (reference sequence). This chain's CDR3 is CASSLARIAEETQYF. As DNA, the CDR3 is TGTGCCAGCAGCTTAGCAAGGATAGCGGAAGAGACCCAGTACTTC.

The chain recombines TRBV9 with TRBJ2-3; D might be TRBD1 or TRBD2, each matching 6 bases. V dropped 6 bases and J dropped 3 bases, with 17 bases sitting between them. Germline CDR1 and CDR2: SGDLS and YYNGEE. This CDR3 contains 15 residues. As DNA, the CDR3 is TGTGCCAGCACAAGGGGGGTTGTTGATACAGATACGCAGTATTTT. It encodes CASTRGVVDTDTQYF.

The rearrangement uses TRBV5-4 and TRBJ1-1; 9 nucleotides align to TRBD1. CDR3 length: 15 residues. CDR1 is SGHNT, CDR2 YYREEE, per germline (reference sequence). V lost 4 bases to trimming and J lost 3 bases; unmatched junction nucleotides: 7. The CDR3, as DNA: TGTGCCAGCAGCAGAAGGACAGGGGTGCACACTGAAGCTTTCTTT. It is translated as CASSRRTGVHTEAFF.

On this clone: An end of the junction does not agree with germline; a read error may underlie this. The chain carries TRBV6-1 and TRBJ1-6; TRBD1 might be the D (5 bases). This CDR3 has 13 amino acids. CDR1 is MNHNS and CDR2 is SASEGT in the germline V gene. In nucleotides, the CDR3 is TGTGCCAGCAGAGAAGGGACTGCGACATCCCTCCACTTT. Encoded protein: CASREGTATSLHF.